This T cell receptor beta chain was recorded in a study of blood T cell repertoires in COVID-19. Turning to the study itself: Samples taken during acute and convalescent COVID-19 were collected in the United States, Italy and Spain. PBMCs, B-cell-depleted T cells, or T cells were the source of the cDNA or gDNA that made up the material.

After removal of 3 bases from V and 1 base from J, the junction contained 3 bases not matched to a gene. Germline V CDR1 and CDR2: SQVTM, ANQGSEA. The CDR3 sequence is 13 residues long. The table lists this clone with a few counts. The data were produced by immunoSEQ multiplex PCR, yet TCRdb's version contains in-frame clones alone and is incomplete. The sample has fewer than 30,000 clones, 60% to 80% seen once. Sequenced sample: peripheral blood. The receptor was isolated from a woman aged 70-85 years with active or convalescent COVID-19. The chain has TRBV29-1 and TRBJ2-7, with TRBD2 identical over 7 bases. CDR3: CSVDSGGSYEQYF. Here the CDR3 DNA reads TGCAGCGTTGATTCCGGGGGGTCCTACGAGCAGTACTTC.